This TCR beta chain was profiled in a study of T-cell memory formation after mild COVID-19. CDR3 length: 12 amino acids. The V and J ends lost 7 bases and 4 bases respectively, with 12 bases between them. From germline, CDR1 is SGHRS and CDR2 YFSETQ. This clonotype was seen repeatedly, ten times or more. In TCRdb, the 5' RACE reads were re-called with MiXCR into one record per CDR3 protein. Of hundreds of thousands of distinct CDR3 sequences detected, approximately 15% appear once; the ten largest clones hold 20% to 25%. The sample comprised PBMCs or a T cell subset sorted from them (not recorded which). The receptor was derived from a man aged 18 to 30 who had mild COVID-19 (a few samples of this study predate the infection). Cell type and time point are not known. The rearrangement links TRBV5-1 to TRBJ2-7; a weak D match, TRBD1 (5 bases). The CDR3 reads CASAAGNYEQYF. DNA for the CDR3: TGCGCCAGCGCAGCAGGGAATTACGAGCAGTACTTC.